This TCR beta chain originates from a study of blood T cell repertoires in COVID-19. Study-wide context: Sites across the United States, Italy and Spain contributed samples from acute and convalescent COVID-19. PBMCs, B-cell-depleted T cells, or T cells provided the cDNA or gDNA that made up the material.

CDR1 is MNHNY and CDR2 is SVGAGI in the germline V gene (reference sequence). The CDR3 consists of 13 residues. Unmatched junction bases numbered 5, after V lost 4 bases and J lost 7 bases. In the original workflow: From reference gene primer amplification, estimates of nucleated cell counts were derived. Profiled with immunoSEQ multiplex PCR; TCRdb holds only in-frame clones, not every one. V, J and clone size were drawn from that table, and D and trimming were deduced from the DNA. The sample consists of fewer than 300,000 clones, 80% to 95% of them appearing once. The TCR sequence derives from a woman in her twenties or thirties who had recovered from COVID-19. The sequencing input was PBMCs or T cells enriched from blood (not recorded which). This chain links TRBV6-6 with TRBJ1-2, with 8 bases aligning to TRBD1. CDR3 sequence (DNA): TGTGCCAGCAGTTCTTCAGGGGGCGGTGGCTACACCTTC. This sequence encodes CASSSSGGGGYTF.